This TCR beta chain was identified during a study of OX40 agonist ivuxolimab in advanced cancers. The length of the CDR3 is 13 residues. The germline V gene has CDR1 SQVTM and CDR2 ANQGSEA. The V segment lost 7 bases and the J segment 6 bases; nucleotides outside the gene matches: 6. Measured with immunoSEQ multiplex PCR; TCRdb has only the in-frame clones, and not every one. The table shows approximately 28,000 clones, with 76% occurring only once. This clonotype was obtained from an adult with an advanced solid tumor such as melanoma, head and neck, liver or kidney cancer. The chain joins TRBV29-1 to TRBJ2-2; TRBD1 aligns across 9 bases. This sample comprised CD4+ or CD8+ T cells sorted from blood, obtained in a trial of the OX40 agonist ivuxolimab. CDR3: CSADRGAPGELFF. The CDR3 DNA reads as TGCAGCGCCGACAGGGGGGCTCCCGGGGAGCTGTTTTTT.